A selection of T cell receptor beta chains follows, all from one sample in a study of OX40 agonist ivuxolimab in advanced cancers. Sequencing used immunoSEQ multiplex PCR; TCRdb keeps in-frame clones, though not all of them. The sample holds over 50,000 clones, around 83% seen once. The source was CD4+ or CD8+ T cells sorted from blood, collected in a trial of the OX40 agonist ivuxolimab. The source of these receptors is an adult with an advanced solid tumor such as melanoma, head and neck, liver or kidney cancer. Each CDR3 is given with its conserved first and last residue. The order of the fields is V gene, clone size, J gene, D gene, CDR3 protein, CDR3 DNA. A D gene is named only where the DNA matches it firmly. Some rows have no size entry. The others give once, few or many, or a class for an expanded clone.

v_gene: TRBV5-1
abundance: -
j_gene: TRBJ2-7
d_gene: TRBD2
CDR3aa: CASSFSSGGAGPGREQYF
CDR3nt: TGCGCCAGCAGCTTTTCTAGCGGGGGGGCCGGTCCCGGCCGCGAGCAGTACTTC

v_gene: TRBV6-1
abundance: -
j_gene: TRBJ1-3
d_gene: -
CDR3aa: CASSNRQPADTIYF
CDR3nt: TGTGCCAGCAGTAATAGACAGCCCGCAGACACCATATATTTT

v_gene: TRBV12-5
abundance: -
j_gene: TRBJ2-5
d_gene: -
CDR3aa: CASGLPGVETQYF
CDR3nt: TGTGCTAGTGGTTTGCCGGGAGTAGAGACCCAGTACTTC

v_gene: TRBV2
abundance: -
j_gene: TRBJ1-5
d_gene: TRBD1
CDR3aa: CASSGTGGDQPQHF
CDR3nt: TGTGCCAGCTCGGGGACAGGGGGCGATCAGCCCCAGCATTTT

v_gene: TRBV7-2
abundance: few
j_gene: TRBJ2-5
d_gene: TRBD2
CDR3aa: CASSLAGGETQYF
CDR3nt: TGTGCCAGCAGCTTAGCGGGGGGGGAGACCCAGTACTTC

v_gene: TRBV19
abundance: few
j_gene: TRBJ2-7
d_gene: -
CDR3aa: CASSPVGGYEQYF
CDR3nt: TGTGCCAGTAGCCCGGTGGGGGGCTACGAGCAGTACTTC

v_gene: TRBV5-6
abundance: few
j_gene: TRBJ2-5
d_gene: -
CDR3aa: CASSNDVLGTQYF
CDR3nt: TGTGCCAGCAGCAACGACGTGCTTGGGACCCAGTACTTC

v_gene: TRBV2
abundance: once
j_gene: TRBJ1-5
d_gene: -
CDR3aa: CASTGPNQPQHF
CDR3nt: TGTGCCAGCACAGGGCCCAATCAGCCCCAGCATTTT

v_gene: TRBV4-1
abundance: -
j_gene: TRBJ2-4
d_gene: -
CDR3aa: CASSQDFLQGGGKNIQYF
CDR3nt: TGCGCCAGCAGCCAAGACTTCCTCCAGGGGGGGGGCAAAAACATTCAGTACTTC

v_gene: TRBV7-2
abundance: few
j_gene: TRBJ2-3
d_gene: -
CDR3aa: CASSLRSGTDTQYF
CDR3nt: TGTGCCAGCAGCCTGCGATCCGGGACAGATACGCAGTATTTT

v_gene: TRBV19
abundance: -
j_gene: TRBJ2-1
d_gene: -
CDR3aa: CASSSLGQGSPEQFF
CDR3nt: TGTGCCAGTAGTTCTCTCGGGCAGGGTTCCCCCGAGCAGTTCTTC

v_gene: TRBV5-4
abundance: -
j_gene: TRBJ2-5
d_gene: TRBD1
CDR3aa: CASSFDPGQGIGETQYF
CDR3nt: TGTGCCAGCAGCTTCGACCCGGGACAGGGAATCGGGGAGACCCAGTACTTC

v_gene: TRBV5-1
abundance: few
j_gene: TRBJ1-6
d_gene: -
CDR3aa: CASSLGQAVPPLHF
CDR3nt: TGCGCCAGCAGCTTGGGGCAGGCTGTGCCACCCCTCCACTTT

v_gene: TRBV2
abundance: -
j_gene: TRBJ2-1
d_gene: -
CDR3aa: CASSVRTTDEQFF
CDR3nt: TGTGCCAGCAGTGTACGAACTACCGATGAGCAGTTCTTC

v_gene: TRBV25-1
abundance: -
j_gene: TRBJ1-4
d_gene: TRBD1
CDR3aa: CASSQIDRDDEKLFF
CDR3nt: TGTGCCAGCAGTCAAATCGACAGGGACGATGAAAAACTGTTTTTT

v_gene: TRBV29-1
abundance: -
j_gene: TRBJ1-3
d_gene: TRBD1
CDR3aa: CSVDTGGSGNTIYF
CDR3nt: TGCAGCGTGGACACAGGGGGCTCTGGAAACACCATATATTTT

v_gene: TRBV7-8
abundance: -
j_gene: TRBJ2-7
d_gene: -
CDR3aa: CASSSPGGPRVGEQYF
CDR3nt: TGTGCCAGCAGCTCCCCCGGAGGTCCTCGGGTGGGCGAGCAGTACTTC

v_gene: TRBV16
abundance: -
j_gene: TRBJ2-2
d_gene: TRBD1
CDR3aa: CASSHLGTGTGELFF
CDR3nt: TGTGCCAGCAGCCACCTCGGGACAGGGACCGGGGAGCTGTTTTTT

v_gene: TRBV19
abundance: -
j_gene: TRBJ1-5
d_gene: -
CDR3aa: CASSIWGNQPQHF
CDR3nt: TGTGCCAGTAGTATATGGGGGAATCAGCCCCAGCATTTT

v_gene: TRBV12-5
abundance: -
j_gene: TRBJ1-1
d_gene: -
CDR3aa: CASGQNAGVSMNTEAFF
CDR3nt: TGTGCTAGTGGCCAAAACGCAGGGGTTTCCATGAACACTGAAGCTTTCTTT

v_gene: TRBV7-9
abundance: -
j_gene: TRBJ2-2
d_gene: -
CDR3aa: CASSLLESATGELFF
CDR3nt: TGTGCCAGCAGCTTGCTAGAAAGCGCCACCGGGGAGCTGTTTTTT

v_gene: TRBV28
abundance: -
j_gene: TRBJ1-4
d_gene: TRBD1
CDR3aa: CASRSWGQGPRTNEKLFF
CDR3nt: TGTGCCAGCAGGTCTTGGGGACAGGGCCCACGCACTAATGAAAAACTGTTTTTT

v_gene: TRBV9
abundance: -
j_gene: TRBJ2-1
d_gene: -
CDR3aa: CASSVSSAGSYNEQFF
CDR3nt: TGTGCCAGCAGCGTAAGTTCAGCGGGCTCCTACAATGAGCAGTTCTTC

v_gene: TRBV9
abundance: -
j_gene: TRBJ1-1
d_gene: -
CDR3aa: CASSSLEGRIVKLGPEAFF
CDR3nt: TGTGCCAGCAGTAGCCTTGAGGGGCGCATCGTCAAGCTTGGGCCTGAAGCTTTCTTT

v_gene: TRBV16
abundance: -
j_gene: TRBJ1-1
d_gene: -
CDR3aa: CASSQSPSVNTEAFF
CDR3nt: TGTGCCAGCAGCCAATCCCCCTCGGTGAACACTGAAGCTTTCTTT

v_gene: TRBV5-6
abundance: -
j_gene: TRBJ2-3
d_gene: -
CDR3aa: CASSSLGTQYF
CDR3nt: TGTGCCAGCAGCTCCCTTGGTACGCAGTATTTT

v_gene: TRBV9
abundance: -
j_gene: TRBJ2-1
d_gene: TRBD2
CDR3aa: CASSPGTSGSNEQFF
CDR3nt: TGTGCCAGCAGCCCCGGGACTAGCGGGAGCAATGAGCAGTTCTTC

v_gene: TRBV6-1
abundance: many
j_gene: TRBJ2-7
d_gene: TRBD2
CDR3aa: CASSERTSGSGDSYEQYF
CDR3nt: TGTGCCAGCAGTGAACGGACTAGCGGGAGTGGGGACTCCTACGAGCAGTACTTC

v_gene: TRBV7-6
abundance: -
j_gene: TRBJ1-1
d_gene: -
CDR3aa: CASSREGGITEAFF
CDR3nt: TGTGCCAGCAGCCGAGAGGGGGGGATCACTGAAGCTTTCTTT

v_gene: TRBV7-2
abundance: -
j_gene: TRBJ1-2
d_gene: -
CDR3aa: CASSGWDTPDNYGYTF
CDR3nt: TGTGCCAGCAGCGGTTGGGACACGCCAGACAACTATGGCTACACCTTC

v_gene: TRBV25-1
abundance: -
j_gene: TRBJ2-3
d_gene: -
CDR3aa: CASSEGVAPSTDTQYF
CDR3nt: TGTGCCAGCAGTGAAGGGGTAGCGCCTAGCACAGATACGCAGTATTTT

v_gene: TRBV5-1
abundance: -
j_gene: TRBJ2-5
d_gene: -
CDR3aa: CASSLAFTEGGTQYF
CDR3nt: TGCGCCAGCAGCTTGGCCTTTACAGAGGGAGGGACCCAGTACTTC

v_gene: TRBV2
abundance: -
j_gene: TRBJ1-6
d_gene: -
CDR3aa: CASSDRNYNSPLHF
CDR3nt: TGTGCCAGCAGTGACAGGAACTATAATTCACCCCTCCACTTT

v_gene: TRBV19
abundance: -
j_gene: TRBJ1-2
d_gene: -
CDR3aa: CASNLKGGYTF
CDR3nt: TGTGCCAGTAACCTCAAGGGGGGCTACACCTTC

v_gene: TRBV2
abundance: -
j_gene: TRBJ1-5
d_gene: TRBD1
CDR3aa: CASSSGGSNQPQHF
CDR3nt: TGTGCCAGCAGTTCAGGGGGGAGCAATCAGCCCCAGCATTTT

v_gene: TRBV11-2
abundance: -
j_gene: TRBJ1-2
d_gene: -
CDR3aa: CASSLDRELYGYTF
CDR3nt: TGTGCCAGCAGCTTAGATAGGGAGCTCTATGGCTACACCTTC

v_gene: TRBV20-1
abundance: -
j_gene: TRBJ2-7
d_gene: TRBD1
CDR3aa: CSARTGVPQYF
CDR3nt: TGCAGTGCCCGGACAGGGGTGCCTCAGTACTTC

v_gene: TRBV19
abundance: -
j_gene: TRBJ1-2
d_gene: TRBD1
CDR3aa: CASMEGGLGYGYTF
CDR3nt: TGTGCCAGTATGGAAGGGGGCTTGGGGTATGGCTACACCTTC

v_gene: TRBV11-2
abundance: -
j_gene: TRBJ2-7
d_gene: -
CDR3aa: CASTHGGATEQYF
CDR3nt: TGTGCCAGCACCCACGGGGGAGCGACAGAGCAGTACTTC

v_gene: TRBV7-6
abundance: -
j_gene: TRBJ1-3
d_gene: -
CDR3aa: CASSLDPSTGNTIYF
CDR3nt: TGTGCCAGCAGCTTAGATCCATCGACTGGAAACACCATATATTTT